These T cell receptor beta chains were read from a single sample in a study of shared clonotypes between healthy human individuals. Sequencing was performed with immunoSEQ multiplex PCR; in TCRdb, only in-frame clones are kept and a portion is missing. The sample lists nearly 750,000 clones, around 77% seen once, with about 1.7% in the top ten. Sequencing used memory CD4+ T cells sorted from blood. The origin of the receptors is a woman in her 30s in good health. The CDR3 runs from the conserved cysteine through the conserved F or W. A D gene is named only where the DNA matches it firmly. Some rows have no size entry. The others give once, few or many, or a class for an expanded clone.

j_call | clone_size | v_call | d_call | cdr3_aa | cdr3_nt
TRBJ2-5 | . | TRBV11-2 | . | CASSSRETQYF | TGTGCCAGCAGCTCGCGGGAGACCCAGTACTTC
TRBJ2-5 | . | TRBV19 | . | CASSIGTGWETQYF | TGTGCCAGTAGTATCGGGACGGGCTGGGAGACCCAGTACTTC
TRBJ2-7 | . | TRBV18 | TRBD1 | CASSKDRGFDEQYF | TGTGCCAGCTCAAAGGACAGGGGTTTCGACGAGCAGTACTTC
TRBJ2-1 | . | TRBV7-2 | TRBD2 | CASSTRLAGFNEQFF | TGTGCCAGCAGCACTCGACTAGCGGGGTTCAATGAGCAGTTCTTC
TRBJ1-2 | . | TRBV28 | TRBD1 | CASSVGTGEVWYGYTF | TGTGCCAGCAGTGTCGGGACAGGGGAAGTCTGGTATGGCTACACCTTC
TRBJ1-1 | few | TRBV9 | . | CASSVGSQLNTEAFF | TGTGCCAGCAGCGTAGGCAGTCAGTTAAACACTGAAGCTTTCTTT
TRBJ1-1 | . | TRBV19 | . | CASWRQESTEAFF | TGTGCCAGCTGGCGACAGGAGAGCACTGAAGCTTTCTTT
TRBJ2-1 | few | TRBV2 | . | CASAILTSINEQFF | TGTGCCAGCGCTATTCTCACTAGTATTAATGAGCAGTTCTTC
TRBJ2-5 | . | TRBV18 | TRBD2 | CASSPRGPGGPYQETQYF | TGTGCCAGCTCACCGAGGGGTCCGGGAGGTCCGTACCAAGAGACCCAGTACTTC
TRBJ2-1 | . | TRBV5-4 | TRBD1 | CASSTDRGRYNEQFF | TGTGCCAGCAGCACCGACAGGGGGCGGTACAATGAGCAGTTCTTC
TRBJ1-3 | . | TRBV6-5 | . | CASSYSTGNTIYF | TGTGCCAGCAGTTACTCTACTGGAAACACCATATATTTT
TRBJ2-3 | . | TRBV5-1 | TRBD1 | CASSPPGQGTDTQYF | TGCGCCAGCAGCCCCCCGGGACAGGGAACAGATACGCAGTATTTT
TRBJ2-7 | . | TRBV28 | TRBD1 | CASSSAIGLTGASPYEQYF | TGTGCCAGCAGTTCCGCTATCGGACTGACAGGGGCCTCCCCCTACGAGCAGTACTTC
TRBJ2-5 | . | TRBV2 | TRBD2 | CASSEGLAGAGETQYF | TGTGCCAGCAGTGAGGGACTAGCGGGGGCGGGAGAGACCCAGTACTTC
TRBJ1-1 | . | TRBV7-9 | TRBD1 | CASSGTGVNWVTEAFF | TGTGCCAGCAGCGGGACAGGGGTGAATTGGGTTACTGAAGCTTTCTTT
TRBJ2-7 | . | TRBV14 | . | CASSQDRAISLFEQYF | TGTGCCAGCAGCCAAGACCGGGCCATCTCTCTCTTCGAGCAGTACTTC
TRBJ2-5 | . | TRBV15 | . | CATSRDAGSEETQYF | TGTGCCACCAGCAGAGATGCGGGCTCAGAGGAGACCCAGTACTTC
TRBJ2-2 | . | TRBV11-3 | TRBD2 | CASIRGPQRDLARTGELFF | TGTGCCAGCATCCGAGGGCCCCAGCGGGATCTCGCTAGGACCGGGGAGCTGTTTTTT
TRBJ1-6 | . | TRBV7-9 | . | CASSLETSPLHF | TGTGCCAGCAGCTTAGAAACTTCACCCCTCCACTTT
TRBJ2-5 | . | TRBV4-2 | TRBD2 | CASSQEPSGTGGETQYF | TGTGCCAGCAGCCAAGAACCTAGCGGGACCGGAGGGGAGACCCAGTACTTC
TRBJ1-2 | once | TRBV18 | TRBD1 | CASSGGQHPYGYTF | TGTGCCAGCTCAGGGGGACAGCACCCCTATGGCTACACCTTC
TRBJ2-3 | . | TRBV14 | . | CASSPFRGSTDTQYF | TGTGCCAGCAGCCCCTTTCGGGGGAGCACAGATACGCAGTATTTT
TRBJ2-7 | . | TRBV10-2 | . | CASRGQGDYEQYF | TGCGCCAGCCGCGGTCAGGGAGACTACGAGCAGTACTTC
TRBJ2-6 | . | TRBV5-1 | . | CASSGGNDSARSGANVLTF | TGCGCCAGCAGCGGAGGTAACGACAGCGCCCGCTCTGGGGCCAACGTCCTGACTTTC
TRBJ1-1 | many | TRBV2 | TRBD1 | CASRGDRETEAFF | TGTGCCAGCAGGGGGGACAGGGAGACTGAAGCTTTCTTT
TRBJ1-1 | . | TRBV29-1 | . | CSVEDRGLGKTEAFF | TGCAGCGTTGAAGATCGGGGTTTGGGGAAGACTGAAGCTTTCTTT
TRBJ1-2 | . | TRBV25-1 | . | CASSEGPDSHLKYYGYTF | TGTGCCAGCAGTGAGGGCCCGGACAGCCATCTTAAATACTATGGCTACACCTTC
TRBJ2-6 | . | TRBV5-5 | . | CASSLRGDGANVLTF | TGTGCCAGCAGCTTGCGTGGGGATGGGGCCAACGTCCTGACTTTC
TRBJ1-5 | few | TRBV15 | . | CATSRGGGYNQPQHF | TGTGCCACCAGCCGCGGTGGGGGATACAATCAGCCCCAGCATTTT
TRBJ1-3 | many | TRBV2 | TRBD1 | CASRVTGGYGNTIYF | TGTGCCAGCAGGGTCACAGGGGGCTACGGAAACACCATATATTTT
TRBJ2-1 | . | TRBV4-1 | . | CASSRMGYNEQFF | TGCGCCAGCAGCCGCATGGGATACAATGAGCAGTTCTTC
TRBJ1-1 | . | TRBV29-1 | . | CSVGRGIEAFF | TGCAGCGTTGGACGGGGGATTGAAGCTTTCTTT
TRBJ2-3 | . | TRBV6-1 | . | CASTQGYTQYF | TGTGCCAGCACACAGGGTTATACGCAGTATTTT
TRBJ2-7 | . | TRBV5-1 | TRBD2 | CASSVGLAGGLYEQYF | TGCGCCAGCAGCGTGGGACTAGCGGGAGGGCTCTACGAGCAGTACTTC
TRBJ1-1 | . | TRBV7-2 | . | CASSFLDGSEAFF | TGTGCCAGCAGCTTCCTCGACGGTTCTGAAGCTTTCTTT
TRBJ2-2 | . | TRBV5-1 | TRBD1 | CASSLGGQGAAGELFF | TGCGCCAGCAGCTTGGGAGGACAGGGGGCAGCCGGGGAGCTGTTTTTT
TRBJ2-7 | . | TRBV15 | TRBD2 | CATSRGTSGLYEQYF | TGTGCCACCAGCAGGGGGACTAGCGGACTCTACGAGCAGTACTTC
TRBJ2-4 | . | TRBV27 | . | CASSSRKAGAGGNIQYF | TGTGCCAGCAGCAGTAGGAAGGCGGGGGCCGGGGGAAACATTCAGTACTTC
TRBJ1-1 | . | TRBV6-5 | . | CASSQEGFTEAFF | TGTGCCAGCAGCCAGGAGGGGTTCACTGAAGCTTTCTTT
TRBJ1-1 | . | TRBV7-6 | . | CASSLTPGWDTEAFF | TGTGCCAGCAGCTTAACCCCTGGGTGGGACACTGAAGCTTTCTTT
TRBJ2-3 | . | TRBV7-6 | . | CASSPTHAANTDTQYF | TGTGCCAGCAGCCCCACCCATGCGGCAAACACAGATACGCAGTATTTT
TRBJ1-2 | . | TRBV2 | . | CASTLRRGYGYTF | TGTGCCAGCACCCTTCGAAGGGGCTATGGCTACACCTTC
TRBJ2-7 | . | TRBV5-3 | . | CARSHGRDYEQYF | TGTGCCAGAAGCCATGGGAGAGACTACGAGCAGTACTTC
TRBJ2-1 | . | TRBV6-1 | TRBD1 | CASRIDRGYEQFF | TGTGCCAGCAGGATTGACAGGGGTTATGAGCAGTTCTTC
TRBJ2-1 | few | TRBV25-1 | TRBD1 | CASSAPTGGYQREQFF | TGTGCCAGCAGTGCCCCGACAGGGGGCTATCAGCGTGAGCAGTTCTTC
TRBJ2-4 | . | TRBV28 | . | CASSSTVLLAKNIQYF | TGTGCCAGCAGTTCGACAGTATTACTAGCCAAAAACATTCAGTACTTC
TRBJ2-2 | . | TRBV11-2 | . | CASNNIAEAENTGELFF | TGTGCCAGCAACAACATAGCGGAGGCGGAGAACACCGGGGAGCTGTTTTTT
TRBJ2-7 | few | TRBV10-2 | . | CASSELTRVYEQYF | TGCGCCAGCAGTGAGCTCACCAGGGTTTACGAGCAGTACTTC
TRBJ2-7 | . | TRBV20-1 | . | CSATPVFEQYF | TGCAGTGCGACCCCAGTTTTCGAGCAGTACTTC
TRBJ2-7 | . | TRBV5-4 | . | CASSLAKGNTYEQYF | TGTGCCAGCAGCTTGGCTAAGGGGAACACCTACGAGCAGTACTTC
TRBJ2-1 | many | TRBV4-1 | . | CASSQDRFTGTTNRYNEQFF | TGCGCCAGCAGCCAAGACCGATTCACCGGGACAACCAACCGGTACAATGAGCAGTTCTTC